The 30 T cell receptor beta chains in this list originate from one sample, sequenced in a study of blood T cell repertoires in COVID-19. Sequencing used immunoSEQ multiplex PCR; TCRdb keeps in-frame clones, though not all of them. The table shows hundreds of thousands of clones, with 85% to 90% occurring only once. The sequenced sample consisted of PBMCs or T cells enriched from blood (not recorded which). These receptors were taken from a middle-aged man who had recovered from COVID-19.

The gene calls are TRBV2 and TRBJ2-2; 11 bases agree with TRBD2. Germline CDR1 SNHLY, CDR2 FYNNEI. This CDR3 comprises 16 residues. J lost 6 bases, V lost 10 bases, and 13 bases had no gene match. CDR3 residues: CAIEVLPSGGPGELFF. In DNA form, the CDR3 reads TGTGCCATCGAGGTCCTGCCTAGCGGGGGGCCCGGGGAGCTGTTTTTT.

The gene calls are TRBV25-1 and TRBJ2-3, with 10 nucleotides matching TRBD2. CDR1 and CDR2 (germline): MGHDK, SYGVNS. The CDR3 contains 13 residues. J was trimmed by 4 bases and V by 7 bases; bases with no gene match: 2. This CDR3 is CASTLAGADTQYF. For the CDR3, the DNA is TGTGCCAGCACGCTAGCGGGAGCAGATACGCAGTATTTT. The full variable domain, in which reference TRBV25-1 and TRBJ2-3 provide the parts outside the CDR3, is EADIYQTPRYLVIGTGKKITLECSQTMGHDKMYWYQQDPGMELHLIHYSYGVNSTEKGDLSSESTVSRIRTEHFPLTLESARPSHTSQYLCASTLAGADTQYFGPGTRLTVL.

The chain links TRBV29-1 to TRBJ1-2; 7 bases map to TRBD1. The germline V gene encodes CDR1 SQVTM and CDR2 ANQGSEA. Trimming removed 7 bases from V and 8 bases from J; junction bases left unmatched: 10. CDR3 length: 12 amino acids. The CDR3 region is CSGQQGKEGYTF. The CDR3 nucleotides read TGCAGCGGACAACAGGGGAAGGAAGGCTACACCTTC. The full variable domain, in which reference TRBV29-1 and TRBJ1-2 provide the parts outside the CDR3, is SAVISQKPSRDICQRGTSLTIQCQVDSQVTMMFWYRQQPGQSLTLIATANQGSEATYESGFVIDKFPISRPNLTFSTLTVSNMSPEDSSIYLCSGQQGKEGYTFGSGTRLTVV.

The gene calls are TRBV27 and TRBJ2-2; unclear D gene. Germline assignment: CDR1 MNHEY and CDR2 SMNVEV (reference sequence). The V end lost 4 bases, the J end lost 2 bases, and 5 bases lay between the germline ends. CDR3 length equals 13 residues. The CDR3 spells CASSSFNTGELFF. CDR3 DNA sequence: TGTGCCAGCAGTTCATTTAACACCGGGGAGCTGTTTTTT.

The chain combines TRBV11-1 with TRBJ1-1; 10 bases agree with TRBD1. V trimming: 5 bases; J trimming: 0 bases; junction bases outside the gene matches: 6. This CDR3 contains 16 residues. Looked up from germline, CDR1 is SGHAT and CDR2 is FQDESV (reference sequence). The CDR3 reads CASSPGQGGMNTEAFF. Here the CDR3 DNA reads TGTGCCAGCAGCCCTGGACAGGGGGGAATGAACACTGAAGCTTTCTTT. The variable domain in full, with the rest retrieved from reference TRBV11-1 and TRBJ1-1, is EAEVAQSPRYKITEKSQAVAFWCDPISGHATLYWYRQILGQGPELLVQFQDESVVDDSQLPKDRFSAERLKGVDSTLKIQPAELGDSAMYLCASSPGQGGMNTEAFFGQGTRLTVV.

This clone has only a few counts. The chain combines TRBV6-5 with TRBJ2-7; the D gene is possibly TRBD2 (6 bases). The end of the DNA is better explained by TRBJ2-5, so the J call may be wrong. CDR3 length: 15 amino acids. Germline CDR1 MNHEY, CDR2 SVGAGI. CDR3 sequence reads: CASSYSVTHGGTQYF. CDR3 in DNA: TGTGCCAGCAGTTACTCGGTCACACACGGGGGGACCCAGTACTTC.

V gene TRBV30 combines with J gene TRBJ2-3; D unclear. The CDR3 consists of 14 residues. The V gene's germline CDR1 is GTSNPN and CDR2 SVGIG (reference sequence). V was pared by 0 bases and J by 0 bases, with 7 bases between. The CDR3 coding sequence is TGTGCCTGGAGTGTAATGTCTAGCACAGATACGCAGTATTTT. Residues: CAWSVMSSTDTQYF.

The chain has TRBV7-2 and TRBJ2-2, with 7 bases aligning to TRBD1. The CDR3 contains 14 residues. Germline trimming cut 5 bases from V and 5 bases from J; bases unmatched to any gene: 5. CDR1 and CDR2 (germline): SGHTA, FQGNSA. The CDR3 DNA reads TGTGCCAGCAGCACCAGACAGGGAACCGGGGAGCTGTTTTTT. It is translated as CASSTRQGTGELFF.

This chain connects TRBV5-1 to TRBJ1-6; D is possibly TRBD1 (5 bases). The V end was cut by 0 bases, the J end by 11 bases, with 12 bases between. The CDR3 has 14 amino acids. Germline CDR1 is SGHRS and CDR2 is YFSETQ. CDR3 sequence: CASSLDGGMTPLHF. In nucleotides, the CDR3 is TGCGCCAGCAGCTTGGACGGGGGAATGACACCCCTCCACTTT.

The rearrangement joins TRBV5-1 to TRBJ2-1; 10 positions agree with TRBD1. CDR3 length: 17 amino acids. Germline CDR1 and CDR2: SGHRS and YFSETQ. The J segment lost 1 base and the V segment lost 0 bases, leaving 4 bases of the junction unmatched. The CDR3 coding sequence is TGCGCCAGCAGCTTGGTAGGACAGGGGGTTTCCTACAATGAGCAGTTCTTC. As protein: CASSLVGQGVSYNEQFF.

The gene calls are TRBV13 and TRBJ2-7, with 8 bases fitting TRBD1. The CDR3 extends over 13 amino acids. V trimming: 5 bases; J trimming: 3 bases; junction bases outside the gene matches: 3. Germline loops: CDR1 PRHDT, CDR2 FYEKMQ (reference sequence). The CDR3 sequence is CASSPGQGYEQYF. CDR3 nucleotide sequence: TGTGCCAGCAGCCCCGGACAGGGCTACGAGCAGTACTTC.

The J gene is TRBJ2-2, the V gene TRBV24-1; perhaps TRBD1 as D (7 bases). V lost 5 bases, J lost 4 bases, and 13 bases lay in between. The CDR3 is 15 amino acids. Germline V gene lookup returns CDR1 KGHDR and CDR2 SFDVKD. The CDR3 DNA reads TGTGCCACCAGTGGCGGGACAGATATCACCGGGGAGCTGTTTTTT. Its protein is CATSGGTDITGELFF.

This chain links TRBV12-3 or TRBV12-4 with TRBJ2-5; D perhaps matches TRBD1 (5 bases). The CDR3 loop spans 13 amino acids. The V gene lost 3 bases and the J gene lost 3 bases, with 8 bases spanning the gap. The CDR3 nucleotides read TGTGCCAGCAGTTTTAGGGGCGAAGAGACCCAGTACTTC. Translating it yields CASSFRGEETQYF.

The chain joins TRBV2 to TRBJ1-5; 8 nucleotides line up with TRBD1. The CDR3 is 14 residues long. V dropped 2 bases and J dropped 7; count of bases not matched to a gene: 4. Germline V gene sequence: CDR1 SNHLY, CDR2 FYNNEI. This CDR3 reads CASSEIRGRQPQHF. Written as DNA, the CDR3 is TGTGCCAGCAGTGAAATCAGGGGGCGGCAGCCCCAGCATTTT.

This clone was recorded a few times. The chain couples TRBV4-3 to TRBJ1-1; tentatively, D is TRBD1 (6 bases). This CDR3 has 17 residues. V gave up 3 bases and J gave up 4 bases, with 21 bases separating them. CDR1 and CDR2 (germline): LGHNA, YSLEER. CDR3 residues: CASSQSRTALSFTEAFF. The CDR3 DNA is TGCGCCAGCAGCCAGTCCCGGACAGCTTTGTCGTTCACTGAAGCTTTCTTT.

This clone was found once. The chain recombines TRBV3-1 (or the pseudogene TRBV3-2) with TRBJ2-2; unclear D gene. CDR1 is LGHDT, CDR2 YNNKEL, per germline (reference sequence). This CDR3 spans 14 amino acids. V was pared by 4 bases and J by 5 bases, with 11 bases between. CDR3 bases: TGTGCCAGCAGCCCGAACCCCTATACCGGGGAGCTGTTTTTT. Translating gives CASSPNPYTGELFF.

The V call is TRBV30, the J call TRBJ1-1; 8 positions match TRBD1. V was pared by 0 bases and J by 2 bases, with 2 bases of the junction left unmatched. The CDR3 runs to 14 residues. In germline, CDR1 is GTSNPN, CDR2 SVGIG (reference sequence). CDR3 sequence reads: CAWSVGTGNTEAFF. In nucleotides, the CDR3 is TGTGCCTGGAGTGTGGGGACAGGAAACACTGAAGCTTTCTTT.

The chain joins TRBV3-1 (or the pseudogene TRBV3-2) to TRBJ2-2; 8 bases fit TRBD1. This CDR3 is 14 amino acids long. Germline loops: CDR1 LGHDT, CDR2 YNNKEL (reference sequence). Trimming removed 5 bases from V and 3 bases from J; junction bases left unmatched: 2. The chain's CDR3 is CASSSGQDTGELFF. CDR3 DNA sequence: TGTGCCAGCAGCTCGGGACAGGACACCGGGGAGCTGTTTTTT.

The chain uses TRBV9 and TRBJ2-5; D is possibly TRBD2 (6 bases). The CDR3 length is 15 residues. V lost 0 bases to trimming and J lost 5 bases, with 14 bases between them. Germline lookup yields CDR1 SGDLS and CDR2 YYNGEE. CDR3 sequence reads: CASSVDGGRAETQYF. CDR3 in DNA: TGTGCCAGCAGCGTAGACGGGGGTAGGGCGGAGACCCAGTACTTC.

The chain is built from TRBV5-1 and TRBJ1-2; 9 bases are a match to TRBD1. V gave up 4 bases and J gave up 10 bases; unmatched junction bases: 5. CDR1 SGHRS and CDR2 YFSETQ come from the germline V gene. The CDR3 consists of 12 residues. CDR3 nucleotides: TGCGCCAGCAGCCTGGGACAGGGTAACTACACCTTC. It specifies CASSLGQGNYTF.

V usage is TRBV14 and J usage is TRBJ2-1, with 8 bases fitting TRBD2. Germline V gene data show CDR1 as SGHDN and CDR2 as FVKESK. The CDR3 extends over 16 amino acids. Unmatched junction bases numbered 7, after V lost 4 bases and J lost 2 bases. The CDR3 loop reads CASSPIAGPPYNEQFF. In nucleotides, the CDR3 is TGTGCCAGCAGCCCAATAGCGGGGCCCCCCTACAATGAGCAGTTCTTC. Complete variable domain (other parts from reference TRBV14 and TRBJ2-1): EAGVTQFPSHSVIEKGQTVTLRCDPISGHDNLYWYRRVMGKEIKFLLHFVKESKQDESGMPNNRFLAERTGGTYSTLKVQPAELEDSGVYFCASSPIAGPPYNEQFFGPGTRLTVL.

This chain links TRBV30 with TRBJ2-7; 10 nucleotides agree with TRBD1. The CDR3 has 15 residues. Per germline, CDR1 GTSNPN and CDR2 SVGIG (reference sequence). J lost 7 bases, V lost 2 bases, and 11 bases had no gene match. The CDR3 loop reads CAWSFLLDRGREQYF. In nucleotides, the CDR3 is TGTGCCTGGAGTTTCTTGCTCGACAGGGGGCGAGAGCAGTACTTC.

V usage is TRBV21-1 and J usage is TRBJ2-1; the table's D call of TRBD2 was not tested on the DNA. TRBV21-1 is tagged as a pseudogene. The CDR3 covers 12 residues. DNA for the CDR3: TGTGCCAGCGGCTCTCAGGGAGGTGAGCAGTTCTTC. Translated, it gives CASGSQGGEQFF.

About this clone itself: A junction boundary mismatches the germline segment, possibly from a read error. This chain connects TRBV2 to TRBJ1-1; TRBD1 is a possible D gene (6 bases). CDR3 length equals 15 residues. The germline V gene has CDR1 SNHLY and CDR2 FYNNEI. This CDR3 reads CARSAITGPNTEAFF. DNA of the CDR3: TGTGCCAGGAGTGCTATAACAGGGCCTAACACTGAAGCTTTCTTT.

The chain joins TRBV28 to TRBJ1-2; D possibly corresponds to TRBD1 (5 bases). There are 13 residues in the CDR3. The V end lost 10 bases, the J end lost 3 bases, and 15 bases lay between the germline ends. Per the germline V gene, CDR1 is MDHEN and CDR2 is SYDVKM. The CDR3 region is CATAPGIYYGYTF. CDR3 sequence (DNA): TGTGCCACCGCACCAGGGATATACTATGGCTACACCTTC.

The chain carries TRBV3-1 (or the pseudogene TRBV3-2) and TRBJ2-1; weak D call: TRBD1 (8 bases). Trimming pared 0 bases from V and 7 bases from J, leaving 19 bases between. The CDR3 consists of 17 residues. Germline V gene lookup returns CDR1 LGHDT and CDR2 YNNKEL (reference sequence). CDR3 sequence: CASSQDLSTGGVNEQFF. DNA of the CDR3: TGTGCCAGCAGCCAAGATCTTAGTACAGGGGGGGTGAATGAGCAGTTCTTC.

This chain uses TRBV29-1 with TRBJ1-5; D is undetermined. Germline CDR1 is SQVTM and CDR2 is ANQGSEA. V was pared by 4 bases and J by 0 bases, with 19 bases between. The CDR3 is 17 residues long. CDR3 nucleotide sequence: TGCAGCGTTGTTGTGGGCCAAACTGGTTATAGCAATCAGCCCCAGCATTTT. Translation gives CSVVVGQTGYSNQPQHF. The whole variable domain, remainder taken from reference TRBV29-1 and TRBJ1-5, is SAVISQKPSRDICQRGTSLTIQCQVDSQVTMMFWYRQQPGQSLTLIATANQGSEATYESGFVIDKFPISRPNLTFSTLTVSNMSPEDSSIYLCSVVVGQTGYSNQPQHFGDGTRLSIL.

Only one count was recorded for this clone. J is TRBJ2-7 and V is TRBV5-1, with 7 positions matching TRBD1. This CDR3 has 13 amino acids. CDR1 is SGHRS, CDR2 YFSETQ, per germline. The V gene end was trimmed by 6 bases and the J gene end by 1 base; junction bases not matched to a gene: 4. CDR3 in amino acids: CASTWTGSYEQYF. CDR3 bases: TGCGCCAGCACCTGGACAGGATCCTACGAGCAGTACTTC.

This chain links TRBV11-2 with TRBJ1-5; a weak D match, TRBD1 (6 bases). Germline values: CDR1 SGHAT, CDR2 FQNNGV. The CDR3 runs 16 residues. V was cut by 5 bases and J by 7 bases, with 21 bases left in between. The CDR3 coding sequence is TGTGCCAGCAGCCCACTTGGACAGTCCCCGGGGCAGCCCCAGCATTTT. Translating gives CASSPLGQSPGQPQHF.

This rearrangement joins TRBV7-9 to TRBJ2-3, with 10 bases that match TRBD2. Germline-derived CDR1 and CDR2 are SEHNR and FQNEAQ (reference sequence). Trimming took 0 bases from V and 14 from J; bases not matched to a gene: 8. The CDR3 sequence is 14 residues long. CDR3 sequence reads: CASSLALAGVYPYF. CDR3 sequence (DNA): TGTGCCAGCAGCTTAGCGCTAGCGGGGGTATACCCGTATTTT.